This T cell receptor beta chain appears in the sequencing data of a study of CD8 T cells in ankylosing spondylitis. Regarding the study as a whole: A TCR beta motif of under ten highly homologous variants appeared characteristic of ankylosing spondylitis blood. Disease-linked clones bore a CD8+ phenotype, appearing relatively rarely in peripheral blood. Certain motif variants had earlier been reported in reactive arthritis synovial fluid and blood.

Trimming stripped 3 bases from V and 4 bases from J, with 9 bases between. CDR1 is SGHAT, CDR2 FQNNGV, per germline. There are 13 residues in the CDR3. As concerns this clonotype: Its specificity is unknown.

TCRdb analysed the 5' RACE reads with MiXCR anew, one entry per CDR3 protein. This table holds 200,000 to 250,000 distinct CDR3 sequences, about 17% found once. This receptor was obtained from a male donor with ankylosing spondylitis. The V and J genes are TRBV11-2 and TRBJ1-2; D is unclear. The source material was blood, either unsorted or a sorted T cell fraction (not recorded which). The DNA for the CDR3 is TGTGCCAGCAGCTTTGGGCCGAGCTATGGCTACACCTTC. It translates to CASSFGPSYGYTF.